This TCR beta chain was sequenced for a study of blood T cell repertoires in COVID-19. Turning to the study itself: T cells, B-cell-depleted T cells, or PBMCs supplied cDNA or gDNA.

Germline assignment: CDR1 MNHEY and CDR2 SMNVEV (reference sequence). The CDR3 is made up of 15 amino acids. Trimming at V came to 5 bases and at J to 12 bases, leaving 10 bases not matched to a gene. Produced via immunoSEQ multiplex PCR; TCRdb's table is partial and in-frame only. There are nearly 200,000 clones in the sample; around 81% occur only once, and 7% to 9% lies in the top ten. This TCR derives from a man aged 40-49 years who had recovered from COVID-19. The sample consisted of PBMCs or T cells enriched from blood (not recorded which). The chain has TRBV27 and TRBJ1-6; 10 bases match TRBD1. CDR3 amino acids: CASSTGQGLILPLHF. Here the CDR3 DNA reads TGTGCCAGCAGTACGGGACAGGGGTTAATTTTACCCCTCCACTTT.